This T cell receptor (beta chain) was recovered during a study of response to subunit inactivated influenza vaccine. Findings and caveats of the study: It was suggested by the authors that few new T cells are recruited by each seasonal influenza vaccination.

A word on this clonotype: Its antigen is unidentified.

Germline V gene sequence: CDR1 SGHTA, CDR2 FQGNSA. The CDR3 extends over 16 amino acids. The V gene end was trimmed by 4 bases and the J gene end by 3 bases; junction bases not matched to a gene: 8. TCRdb called the RT-PCR reads again in MiXCR, with one record for every CDR3 protein. The sample comprises 550,000 to 650,000 distinct CDR3 sequences, about 12% of which are singletons, and about 10% rests with the top ten. The TCR comes from a man in his forties or fifties who received an inactivated influenza vaccine. This rearrangement joins TRBV7-2 to TRBJ2-2; TRBD2 agrees at 7 bases. The material was PBMCs from blood, obtained on the day of vaccination. CDR3 region: CASSSSRDYHTGELFF. The CDR3 DNA sequence: TGTGCCAGCAGCTCCTCCAGGGACTACCACACCGGGGAGCTGTTTTTT.